This is a list of T cell receptor beta chains from one sample in a study of blood T cell repertoires in COVID-19. The table came from immunoSEQ multiplex PCR; TCRdb's copy has only in-frame clones and leaves some out. The sample lists 25,000 to 35,000 clones, nearly 90% occurring once. The sample consisted of peripheral blood. The receptor source for this set is a man between 60 and 75 years old with active COVID-19. Each CDR3 is given with its conserved first and last residue. D genes are given only for firm matches. The listing skips clone size in some rows; elsewhere it reads once, few, many or a size class.

>14|-|TRBV6-5|-|TRBJ2-7
TGTGCCAGCAGTTACGGGGGGAGAGCCTACGAGCAGTACTTC
CASSYGGRAYEQYF
>17|few|TRBV7-9|TRBD2|TRBJ2-7
TGTGCCAGCAGTTCATACGGCTGGCGGGGGGACCCAAACGAGCAGTACTTC
CASSSYGWRGDPNEQYF
>15|-|TRBV5-1|-|TRBJ1-1
TGCGCCAGCAGCCGTGACCCAGGGCGGAACACTGAAGCTTTCTTT
CASSRDPGRNTEAFF
>18|-|TRBV4-3|TRBD1|TRBJ2-2
TGCGCCAGCAGCCCCTCTGTCTCGGGACAGGTTAACACCGGGGAGCTGTTTTTT
CASSPSVSGQVNTGELFF
>15|-|TRBV7-2|-|TRBJ1-6
TGTGCCAGCAGCAAGCAAGAAAGGAGGAGTTCACCCCTCCACTTT
CASSKQERRSSPLHF
>14|-|TRBV3-1/TRBV3-2|TRBD1|TRBJ1-4
TGTGCCAGCAGCGTACAGGGGGCTCGTGAAAAACTGTTTTTT
CASSVQGAREKLFF
>15|-|TRBV19|TRBD1|TRBJ1-6
TGTGCCAGTAGTAGGGGACAGGACTATAATTCACCCCTCCACTTT
CASSRGQDYNSPLHF
>17|-|TRBV6-6|-|TRBJ1-6
TGTGCCAGCAGTCTCTACTTAGTCACTAATCTTAATTCACCCCTCCACTTT
CASSLYLVTNLNSPLHF
>16|-|TRBV30|TRBD2|TRBJ2-3
TGTGCCTGGAGGAGCGGGGGTACGACTAGCACAGATACGCAGTATTTT
CAWRSGGTTSTDTQYF
>14|-|TRBV7-3|-|TRBJ1-3
TGTGCCAGCAGCGCAGGGGCCTCTGGAAACACCATATATTTT
CASSAGASGNTIYF
>13|-|TRBV7-2|TRBD1|TRBJ1-1
TGTGCCAGCAACCGGGACAGGGCCACTGAAGCTTTCTTT
CASNRDRATEAFF
>15|-|TRBV6-5|-|TRBJ1-4
TGTGCCAGCCGGGCCCGCAGGGCAACTAATGAAAAACTGTTTTTT
CASRARRATNEKLFF
>13|-|TRBV12-5|-|TRBJ2-3
TGTGCTACCTCCCCAGGGCGACGGGATACGCAGTATTTT
CATSPGRRDTQYF
>14|-|TRBV6-5|-|TRBJ1-2
TGTGCCAGCAGCCGTGGCAGGGGCGCTGGTGGCTACACCTTC
CASSRGRGAGGYTF
>16|-|TRBV5-4|TRBD2|TRBJ2-1
TGTGCCAGCAGCCCGCTGTCGGCTAGCGGGTACAATGAGCAGTTCTTC
CASSPLSASGYNEQFF
>15|-|TRBV2|TRBD2|TRBJ2-5
TGTGCCAGCAGATCAACTAGCGGGGGACAAGAGACCCAGTACTTC
CASRSTSGGQETQYF
>12|-|TRBV28|-|TRBJ1-6
TGTGCCAGCAGCCTTTATAATTCACCCCTCCACTTT
CASSLYNSPLHF
>17|-|TRBV11-2|TRBD2|TRBJ2-7
TGTGCCAGCAGCTTAGTAGGGTTGCGGGGGGCCTCCTACGAGCAGTACTTC
CASSLVGLRGASYEQYF
>13|-|TRBV27|-|TRBJ1-3
TGTGCCAGCAGCCGTTTAGGCTCGGGCACCATATATTTT
CASSRLGSGTIYF
>13|-|TRBV11-2|-|TRBJ2-7
TGTGCCAGCAGTATAGGGGATTCCTACGAGCAGTACTTC
CASSIGDSYEQYF
>13|-|TRBV9|-|TRBJ1-2
TGTGCCAGCAGCGTAGGGGCAGACTATGGCTACACCTTC
CASSVGADYGYTF
>17|-|TRBV5-4|-|TRBJ1-1
TGTGCCAGCAGCTTGGGACCCCCAGGCGGGCGACTCCCTGAAGCTTTCTTT
CASSLGPPGGRLPEAFF
>16|-|TRBV7-8|-|TRBJ1-5
TGTGCCAGCAGCTCATTTCGTCGCAGGATAGATCAGCCCCAGCATTTT
CASSSFRRRIDQPQHF
>15|-|TRBV18|TRBD1|TRBJ2-5
TGTGCCAGCTCACCACCGCGACAGGGGCGGGAGACCCAGTACTTC
CASSPPRQGRETQYF
>11|-|TRBV20-1|-|TRBJ1-1
TGCAGTGCTAGCCGGAGCACTGAAGCTTTCTTT
CSASRSTEAFF
>17|-|TRBV4-2|TRBD2|TRBJ2-3
TGTGCCAGCAGCCAAGCGGGAAGCGGGGGGGCAGGGGATACGCAGTATTTT
CASSQAGSGGAGDTQYF
>14|-|TRBV6-1|TRBD1|TRBJ1-1
TGTGCCAGCAAGCCGGGACAGGGCGGCGCTGAAGCTTTCTTT
CASKPGQGGAEAFF
>11|-|TRBV7-9|-|TRBJ2-7
TGTGCCAGCAGCTCCCGCGTCGAGCAGTACTTC
CASSSRVEQYF
>14|-|TRBV21-1|-|TRBJ1-5
TGTGCCAGCAGAATTACAGGGGGTGGGGAGCCCCAGCATTTT
CASRITGGGEPQHF
>15|-|TRBV18|TRBD2|TRBJ2-5
TGTGCCAGCTCCCCTTTGCGGGGGGGCAAAGAGACCCAGTACTTC
CASSPLRGGKETQYF
>15|-|TRBV6-6|-|TRBJ1-1
TGTGCCAGCAGTTACGCCACGGGGTACGGCACTGAAGCTTTCTTT
CASSYATGYGTEAFF
>14|-|TRBV5-1|-|TRBJ2-5
TGCGCCAGCAGCTTGGGGTCCAGGCAAGAGACCCAGTACTTC
CASSLGSRQETQYF
>14|-|TRBV19|-|TRBJ1-2
TGTGCCAGTAGTGAACGCGGGTCGCAAAAGGGCTACACCTTC
CASSERGSQKGYTF
>13|-|TRBV19|-|TRBJ1-1
TGTGCCAGTAGTGTTAAAGGGGACACTGAAGCTTTCTTT
CASSVKGDTEAFF
>15|-|TRBV19|TRBD1|TRBJ2-1
TGTGCCAGTAGTATGCGTCAGGGGGCGCGGAATGAGCAGTTCTTC
CASSMRQGARNEQFF